The T cell receptor beta chain under discussion was sequenced for a study of blood T cells in healthy people across ages. With a J-beta primer mix and a sample-barcoded 5' primer, a second PCR ran about 7 to 12 cycles. MiXCR, applied by TCRdb to the 5' RACE reads, yields one record per CDR3 protein. The profile shows 550,000 to 800,000 distinct CDR3 sequences, 20% to 25% of them singletons. Comment on this clonotype: Lacking the conserved final phenylalanine or tryptophan, this CDR3 likely reflects a read error.

The specimen sequenced was blood. The TCR was taken from a man between 70 and 80 years old in good health.

The CDR3 DNA reads TGTGCCATCGGTGGAGGGGGCGGAGAGACCCAGTACCTC. Translated: CAIGGGGGETQYL. The rearrangement joins TRBV10-3 to TRBJ2-5; D might be TRBD1 (7 bases). The germline V and J ends were trimmed by 8 bases and 4 bases, with 14 bases remaining between them. The V gene's germline CDR1 is ENHRY and CDR2 SYGVKD. This CDR3 comprises 13 residues.